The 5 T cell receptor beta chains given below trace back to one sample, sequenced in a study of CXCR3-negative and CXCR3-positive naive CD8 T cells. The TRB libraries of cDNA were built by UMI-labeled 5' RACE. TCRdb reworked the 5' RACE reads into one entry per CDR3 protein, no DNA. The sample totals some 50,000 distinct CDR3 sequences; its top ten clones hold roughly 1.6%. Sequencing was performed on naive CXCR3- CD8+ T cells from blood. Specified subset: CD45RO-CCR7+CD27+CD95- naive CD8+ T cells lacking CXCR3 (TNR3-). Every receptor here comes from a human donor in good health. Some clones in this sample may be carry-over from other donors' samples.

The chain uses TRBV29-1 and TRBJ2-7; the D call from TCRdb, TRBD1, cannot be confirmed without DNA. CDR1 is SQVTM and CDR2 is ANQGSEA in the germline V gene. This CDR3 spans 13 amino acids. The CDR3 sequence is CSVVRTGAYEQYF.

The chain is built from TRBV11-3 and TRBJ2-1; TCRdb names TRBD2, which stays unverified in the absence of DNA. The CDR3 covers 17 residues. CDR1 and CDR2 from the germline V gene are SGHNT and YENEEA. The CDR3 reads CASSKNLLAGGGNEQFF.

The rearrangement joins TRBV6-2 or TRBV6-3 to TRBJ2-5; TCRdb names TRBD1, which stays unverified in the absence of DNA. The CDR3 spans 14 residues. Germline values: CDR1 MNHEY, CDR2 SVGEGT. CDR3 amino acids: CASSQDRVQETQYF.

The chain joins TRBV2 to TRBJ2-2; the D call from TCRdb, TRBD1, cannot be confirmed without DNA. The germline V gene has CDR1 SNHLY and CDR2 FYNNEI. There are 16 residues in the CDR3. CDR3 residues: CASSDGRGQVTGELFF. Complete variable domain (other parts from reference TRBV2 and TRBJ2-2): EPEVTQTPSHQVTQMGQEVILRCVPISNHLYFYWYRQILGQKVEFLVSFYNNEISEKSEIFDDQFSVERPDGSNFTLKIRSTKLEDSAMYFCASSDGRGQVTGELFFGEGSRLTVL.

The chain has TRBV12-3 or TRBV12-4 and TRBJ2-7. The CDR3 is made up of 13 amino acids. The chain's CDR3 is CASSSSGRDEQYF.